Sequencing of this TCR delta chain was carried out in a study of gamma-delta T cells after stem cell transplantation. The germline V gene has CDR1 GEAIGNYY and CDR2 EKD. This CDR3 has 20 residues. J was trimmed by 1 base and V by 3 bases; bases with no gene match: 22. TCRdb ran CATT on the RT-PCR reads. Of about 2,400 delta-chain clones detected, 45% appear once; the ten largest clones hold 16%. The TCR sequence derives from a human donor. It is not recorded whose cells these are; they may come from a transplant donor. This chain links TRDV2 with TRDJ1; 7 nucleotides line up with TRDD3. The sample was gamma-delta T cells. The CDR3 DNA is TGTGCCTGTGACGCCATTCCATCTTGTGGGGGAAGAGGTGGCACCGATAAACTCATCTTT. This codes for CACDAIPSCGGRGGTDKLIF.